These 22 T cell receptor beta chains were sequenced from one sample in a study of monozygotic twins with inflammatory bowel disease. TCRdb re-called the 5' RACE reads and catalogs CDR3 proteins one per entry, DNA excluded. This table holds about 330,000 distinct CDR3 sequences. The sequenced sample was blood. These receptors were obtained from a human donor with ulcerative colitis or Crohn's disease, or a healthy co-twin of an affected twin (not recorded which).

This rearrangement joins TRBV6-5 to TRBJ1-4. The CDR3 loop spans 12 amino acids. Per germline, CDR1 MNHEY and CDR2 SVGAGI. The CDR3 spells CASTSGDEKLFF.

The rearrangement joins TRBV5-1 to TRBJ2-3; TCRdb outputs TRBD1, but without DNA this stays unchecked. CDR1 is SGHRS, CDR2 YFSETQ, per germline. This CDR3 is built from 15 residues. CDR3 amino acids: CASAGAGGSTDTQYF.

The V gene is TRBV6-5, the J gene TRBJ1-2. The CDR3 is made up of 11 amino acids. The germline V gene encodes CDR1 MNHEY and CDR2 SVGAGI. The CDR3 spells CASSYGSGYTF.

The chain links TRBV6-1 to TRBJ2-2; the D call from TCRdb, TRBD1, cannot be confirmed without DNA. The CDR3 is 16 amino acids. CDR1 MNHNS and CDR2 SASEGT come from the germline V gene. The CDR3 loop reads CASRPPGQRTTGELFF.

The rearrangement uses TRBV7-2 and TRBJ2-7. Germline loops: CDR1 SGHTA, CDR2 FQGNSA. The length of the CDR3 is 12 residues. The CDR3 sequence is CASSSFFYEQYF.

The chain carries TRBV27 and TRBJ2-6. This CDR3 is built from 17 residues. Germline assignment: CDR1 MNHEY and CDR2 SMNVEV (reference sequence). CDR3 residues: CASSLLSGISGANVLTF.

V is TRBV30 and J is TRBJ2-7; TCRdb returns TRBD1, unconfirmable since there is no DNA. The CDR3 runs to 13 residues. Germline lookup yields CDR1 GTSNPN and CDR2 SVGIG (reference sequence). This CDR3 is CAWSGTDPYEQYF.

The chain has TRBV3-1 and TRBJ1-2; TCRdb designates TRBD1, a call that cannot be tested without DNA. Germline V gives CDR1 LGHDT, CDR2 YNNKEL (reference sequence). The CDR3 loop spans 16 amino acids. CDR3 protein: CASSRGQATSLYGYTF.

The chain uses TRBV12-3 or TRBV12-4 and TRBJ2-5; TCRdb reports TRBD2, a call that lacks DNA to check it against. The CDR3 runs to 13 residues. This CDR3 is CASRRTIGETQYF.

This chain joins TRBV14 and TRBJ2-2; TCRdb's D call of TRBD2 is untestable without DNA. Germline V gene sequence: CDR1 SGHDN, CDR2 FVKESK. CDR3 length equals 16 residues. The CDR3 sequence: CASSRRPLTGAGELFF. The entire variable domain, with the rest obtained from reference TRBV14 and TRBJ2-2, is as follows: EAGVTQFPSHSVIEKGQTVTLRCDPISGHDNLYWYRRVMGKEIKFLLHFVKESKQDESGMPNNRFLAERTGGTYSTLKVQPAELEDSGVYFCASSRRPLTGAGELFFGEGSRLTVL.

V usage is TRBV11-2 and J usage is TRBJ2-1. This CDR3 region has 14 residues. Germline assignment: CDR1 SGHAT and CDR2 FQNNGV. CDR3 in amino acids: CASSLGGLRNEQFF.

V usage is TRBV5-1 and J usage is TRBJ1-2; TCRdb returns TRBD1, unconfirmable since there is no DNA. Germline loops: CDR1 SGHRS, CDR2 YFSETQ. CDR3 length: 15 residues. The CDR3 loop is CASSVPGQGADGYTF.

This rearrangement joins TRBV25-1 to TRBJ2-7; TCRdb lists TRBD2, though no DNA is available to test this call. This CDR3 region has 15 residues. Germline lookup yields CDR1 MGHDK and CDR2 SYGVNS. CDR3 loop: CASSQLAGGPNEQYF.

The chain recombines TRBV11-2 with TRBJ2-4. The CDR3 is 13 residues long. Germline lookup yields CDR1 SGHAT and CDR2 FQNNGV. This CDR3 reads CASSLGLKNMQYF.

J is TRBJ2-2 and V is TRBV4-1; TCRdb selects TRBD2, and the lack of DNA leaves this call unchecked. Looked up from germline, CDR1 is MGHRA and CDR2 is YSYEKL. The CDR3 is 16 residues long. The CDR3 protein is CASSQVYGRDTGELFF.

The chain recombines TRBV7-2 with TRBJ1-4; the TCRdb D gene call, TRBD1, has no DNA to confirm it. Germline V gene sequence: CDR1 SGHTA, CDR2 FQGNSA. CDR3 size: 15 residues. This CDR3 is CASSPGQTGAEKLFF.

The rearrangement joins TRBV10-3 to TRBJ2-1. Germline-derived CDR1 and CDR2 are ENHRY and SYGVKD. The CDR3 spans 12 residues. The CDR3 reads CAISGTANEQFF.

This chain links TRBV29-1 with TRBJ2-1; absent DNA, TCRdb's TRBD1 call cannot be checked. The CDR3 consists of 15 residues. Germline V CDR1 and CDR2: SQVTM, ANQGSEA. Here the CDR3 reads CSAPPETSSYNEQFF.

This chain connects TRBV20-1 to TRBJ2-5; TCRdb's D call, TRBD1, is unchecked because there is no DNA. The CDR3 runs to 15 residues. The germline V gene encodes CDR1 DFQATT and CDR2 SNEGSKA (reference sequence). The CDR3 region is CSSSTGGHEVETQYF.

The V call is TRBV28, the J call TRBJ2-1. This CDR3 region has 15 residues. From germline, CDR1 is MDHEN and CDR2 SYDVKM. CDR3 protein: CASSTEPVSYNEQFF.

The chain uses TRBV4-1 and TRBJ1-1; TCRdb lists TRBD1, though no DNA is available to test this call. The length of the CDR3 is 16 residues. The germline V gene has CDR1 MGHRA and CDR2 YSYEKL. The CDR3 is CASSQVARTGITEAFF.

The rearrangement joins TRBV12-3 or TRBV12-4 to TRBJ2-5; the TCRdb call, TRBD1, lacks DNA for checking. The length of the CDR3 is 15 residues. CDR3 region: CASSLHQGSYETQYF.